Below, 31 T cell receptor beta chains from the same sample are listed, as sequenced in a study of vaccination effects on CD4 cells after COVID-19. Sequencing followed a ViraFEST assay step that expanded antigen-specific CD4+ T cells with viral peptide pools. CD4+ T cells were isolated after around ten days of culture. Vaccinated recipients, who were negative for nucleocapsid antibodies, had no history of SARS-CoV-2 infection. Antigens of these TCRs are unknown. Clones were sequenced by immunoSEQ multiplex PCR, and TCRdb holds only the in-frame ones, with some missing. The top ten hold 15% to 20% of the sample, which has tens of thousands of clones, roughly 70% seen once. The sequencing used CD4+ T cells from PBMCs cultured with SARS-CoV-2 spike peptides, collected before COVID-19 vaccination. The source is a human donor who received a COVID-19 vaccine.

The chain has TRBV25-1 and TRBJ2-7, with 10 bases matching TRBD1. CDR1 is MGHDK, CDR2 SYGVNS, per germline. The V segment lost 8 bases and the J segment 4 bases; nucleotides outside the gene matches: 11. The CDR3 spans 15 residues. CDR3 DNA sequence: TGTGCCAGCGGCAGTGGGGGACAGGGGAGATACGAGCAGTACTTC. It codes for CASGSGGQGRYEQYF.

The V call is TRBV7-2, the J call TRBJ1-2, with D hard to call. The CDR3 has 13 amino acids. CDR1 and CDR2 (germline): SGHTA, FQGNSA. The germline V and J ends were trimmed by 5 bases and 4 bases, with 11 bases remaining between them. The chain's CDR3 is CASSLGQVYGYTF. Written as DNA, the CDR3 is TGTGCCAGCAGCCTAGGCCAGGTCTATGGCTACACCTTC.

This clone occurred a few times. The chain recombines TRBV12-3 or TRBV12-4 with TRBJ1-2; possible D gene TRBD1, 6 bases. Deletions cut 2 bases from V and 8 bases from J, with 12 bases between. This CDR3 has 13 amino acids. The CDR3 DNA is TGTGCCAGCAGTTTACAGGGGCCGGCAGGCTACACCTTC. This encodes CASSLQGPAGYTF.

This clone was seen a handful of times. The genes are TRBV4-3 and TRBJ2-2; TRBD2 matches 9 bases. This CDR3 is 18 amino acids long. J was trimmed by 2 bases and V by 0 bases; bases with no gene match: 7. The germline CDR1 and CDR2 sequences are LGHNA and YSLEER. CDR3: CASSQDLVAGDNTGELFF. The DNA for the CDR3 is TGCGCCAGCAGCCAAGATCTGGTAGCGGGGGACAACACCGGGGAGCTGTTTTTT.

This rearrangement joins TRBV19 to TRBJ2-1; the D is unclear. Germline V CDR1 and CDR2: LNHDA, SQIVND (reference sequence). The CDR3 spans 14 residues. V was clipped by 3 bases and J by 2 bases, with 8 bases between them. In DNA, the CDR3 is TGTGCCAGTAGTATCCCCCGACCCTACAATGAGCAGTTCTTC. As protein: CASSIPRPYNEQFF.

The rearrangement links TRBV19 to TRBJ2-5, with a tentative D call TRBD2 (6 bases). This CDR3 spans 14 amino acids. Germline CDR1 is LNHDA and CDR2 is SQIVND (reference sequence). V dropped 7 bases and J dropped 2 bases, with 14 bases sitting between them. CDR3 loop: CASTSGLPQETQYF. The CDR3 nucleotides read TGTGCCAGTACCTCCGGACTACCACAAGAGACCCAGTACTTC.

The V and J genes are TRBV28 and TRBJ1-1, with D tentatively TRBD1 (6 bases). Trimming took off 2 bases at V and 7 bases at J, with 17 bases between the two ends. The CDR3 has 15 amino acids. Germline-derived CDR1 and CDR2 are MDHEN and SYDVKM. CDR3 sequence reads: CASSLRPHRAHEAFF. In DNA, the CDR3 is TGTGCCAGCAGTTTACGTCCCCACAGGGCACATGAAGCTTTCTTT.

The chain recombines TRBV6-1 with TRBJ2-7; D is unclear. Germline CDR1 reads MNHNS; CDR2 reads SASEGT. This CDR3 contains 15 residues. The V end was cut by 5 bases, the J end by 0 bases, with 14 bases between. The CDR3 spells CASSTLEDRSYEQYF. In nucleotides, the CDR3 is TGTGCCAGCAGTACCCTCGAGGACCGCTCCTACGAGCAGTACTTC.

The sample holds a few counts of this clone. The CDR3 nucleotides read TGTGCCAGCAGTGAAGCACGTACAAGGGCTTTCTTT. The encoded protein is CASSEARTRAFF. J is TRBJ1-1 and V is TRBV6-1, with D unclear. V was clipped by 0 bases and J by 11 bases, with 10 bases between them. The CDR3 runs to 12 residues. Germline V gene lookup returns CDR1 MNHNS and CDR2 SASEGT.

The rearrangement links TRBV19 to TRBJ2-3, with D unresolved. The CDR3 runs 14 residues. With 5 bases removed from V and 0 bases from J, the gap between germline ends came to 9 bases. Germline CDR1 and CDR2: LNHDA and SQIVND (reference sequence). Written as DNA, the CDR3 is TGTGCCAGTAGTCCTAGTGTTAGCACAGATACGCAGTATTTT. Encoded protein: CASSPSVSTDTQYF. Using reference TRBV19 and TRBJ2-3 for the parts outside the CDR3, the full variable domain is DGGITQSPKYLFRKEGQNVTLSCEQNLNHDAMYWYRQDPGQGLRLIYYSQIVNDFQKGDIAEGYSVSREKKESFPLTVTSAQKNPTAFYLCASSPSVSTDTQYFGPGTRLTVL.

The CDR3 spells CATSESGTGGVRSPQHF. The DNA for the CDR3 is TGTGCCACCAGTGAATCCGGGACAGGGGGGGTTCGGTCGCCCCAGCATTTT. V and J are TRBV24-1 and TRBJ1-5; 11 bases match TRBD1. V lost 4 bases to trimming and J lost 9 bases; unmatched junction nucleotides: 13. Germline V gives CDR1 KGHDR, CDR2 SFDVKD. The CDR3 length is 17 residues.

The rearrangement joins TRBV19 to TRBJ1-1, with D tentatively TRBD1 (6 bases). Germline lookup yields CDR1 LNHDA and CDR2 SQIVND (reference sequence). V was trimmed by 5 bases and J by 6 bases, leaving 16 bases between them. This CDR3 has 14 amino acids. In DNA, the CDR3 is TGTGCCAGTAGTCCCTACAGGGAATTTGCTGAAGCTTTCTTT. It yields the protein CASSPYREFAEAFF.

The sample holds a few counts of this clone. Other DNA sequences in this sample translate to the same CDR3. The chain carries TRBV18 and TRBJ1-1, with D possibly being TRBD1 (5 bases). Germline-derived CDR1 and CDR2 are KGHSH and LQKENI. Trimming took 3 bases from V and 3 from J, leaving 8 bases between them. This CDR3 comprises 13 residues. CDR3 bases: TGTGCCAGCTCACCGGGGCAGGACACTGAAGCTTTCTTT. As protein: CASSPGQDTEAFF.

This chain uses TRBV6-1 with TRBJ2-3; weak D call: TRBD2 (5 bases). The CDR3 length is 13 residues. The V end lost 3 bases, the J end lost 4 bases, and 8 bases lay between the germline ends. Germline assignment: CDR1 MNHNS and CDR2 SASEGT. Here the CDR3 reads CASSEAAADTQYF. CDR3 DNA: TGTGCCAGCAGTGAGGCAGCGGCAGATACGCAGTATTTT.

The rearrangement joins TRBV3-1 (or the pseudogene TRBV3-2) to TRBJ1-5, with D hard to call. The CDR3 spans 15 residues. V was clipped by 4 bases and J by 6 bases, with 16 bases between them. Looked up from germline, CDR1 is LGHDT and CDR2 is YNNKEL (reference sequence). The CDR3, as DNA: TGTGCCAGCAGCCCGACATGGGATTCCTCTCAGCCCCAGCATTTT. Translating it yields CASSPTWDSSQPQHF.

The rearrangement links TRBV7-9 to TRBJ2-5; a weak D match, TRBD1 (5 bases). The V gene lost 4 bases and the J gene lost 5 bases, with 23 bases spanning the gap. The CDR3 extends over 17 amino acids. Germline-derived CDR1 and CDR2 are SEHNR and FQNEAQ (reference sequence). The CDR3 nucleotides are TGTGCCAGCAGCTCGCGTTTTAAAGTGGGGCTAGGGGAGACCCAGTACTTC. The encoded protein is CASSSRFKVGLGETQYF.

The chain carries TRBV19 and TRBJ1-2; D is unresolved. From germline, CDR1 is LNHDA and CDR2 SQIVND (reference sequence). CDR3 size: 11 residues. V lost 10 bases to trimming and J lost 4 bases, with 10 bases between them. The CDR3 DNA reads as TGTGCCACCCAGCAATCCTATGGCTACACCTTC. Translating it yields CATQQSYGYTF. Full variable domain (remainder filled in from reference TRBV19 and TRBJ1-2): DGGITQSPKYLFRKEGQNVTLSCEQNLNHDAMYWYRQDPGQGLRLIYYSQIVNDFQKGDIAEGYSVSREKKESFPLTVTSAQKNPTAFYLCATQQSYGYTFGSGTRLTVV.

As for this clone: At the DNA level, this CDR3 is encoded by other sequences in the same sample as well. The chain joins TRBV6-2 or TRBV6-3 to TRBJ1-2; perhaps TRBD1 as D (5 bases). The CDR3 spans 11 residues. Per the germline V gene, CDR1 is MNHEY and CDR2 is SVGEGT. Trimming removed 6 bases at V and 7 bases at J, with 9 bases between. This chain's CDR3 is CASSQTGGYTF. For the CDR3, the DNA is TGTGCCAGCAGCCAAACAGGTGGCTACACCTTC.

The V gene is TRBV28, the J gene TRBJ1-2, with D possibly TRBD1 on 6 matching bases. The CDR3 consists of 14 residues. The germline V and J ends were trimmed by 7 bases and 0 bases, with 12 bases remaining between them. Germline lookup yields CDR1 MDHEN and CDR2 SYDVKM. Here the CDR3 DNA reads TGTGCCAGCAAGAGACAGGCGGCTAACTATGGCTACACCTTC. Its translation is CASKRQAANYGYTF.

The gene calls are TRBV6-2 or TRBV6-3 and TRBJ2-3; 8 bases match TRBD1. V was pared by 6 bases and J by 10 bases, with 6 bases of the junction left unmatched. This CDR3 region has 12 residues. Germline CDR1 MNHEY, CDR2 SVGEGT. The CDR3 bases are TGTGCCAGCAGCCGGACAGGGATGGCGCAGTATTTT. Amino acid sequence: CASSRTGMAQYF.

V and J are TRBV24-1 and TRBJ2-2; possibly TRBD1 or TRBD2 for D (7 bases each). In germline, CDR1 is KGHDR, CDR2 SFDVKD. V was clipped by 9 bases and J by 4 bases, with 17 bases between them. There are 15 residues in the CDR3. CDR3 sequence (DNA): TGTGCCACCCGCGCAGGGGGGGCGGGCACCGGGGAGCTGTTTTTT. This codes for CATRAGGAGTGELFF.

CDR3 amino acids: CASSPSKYGYTF. In DNA, the CDR3 is TGTGCCAGCAGTCCCTCAAAATATGGCTACACCTTC. V gene TRBV6-5 combines with J gene TRBJ1-2; no clear D gene. The CDR3 loop spans 12 amino acids. V lost 5 bases to trimming and J lost 5 bases, with 9 bases between them. Germline lookup yields CDR1 MNHEY and CDR2 SVGAGI.

The chain has TRBV3-1 (or the pseudogene TRBV3-2) and TRBJ2-7; D unresolved. V shed 1 base and J shed 4 bases, with 8 bases lying between them. The germline V gene has CDR1 LGHDT and CDR2 YNNKEL (reference sequence). This CDR3 spans 13 amino acids. The CDR3 region is CASSQAAFYEQYF. As DNA, the CDR3 is TGTGCCAGCAGCCAAGCCGCCTTTTACGAGCAGTACTTC.

The V and J genes are TRBV7-2 and TRBJ2-5; no clear D gene. V dropped 5 bases and J dropped 0 bases, with 4 bases sitting between them. Germline V gene sequence: CDR1 SGHTA, CDR2 FQGNSA. CDR3 size: 12 residues. The CDR3 nucleotides are TGTGCCAGCAGCGTCTACCAAGAGACCCAGTACTTC. Its protein product is CASSVYQETQYF.

This chain connects TRBV4-1 to TRBJ2-7; perhaps TRBD1 as D (5 bases). This CDR3 spans 13 amino acids. CDR1 and CDR2 from the germline V gene are MGHRA and YSYEKL. Trimming shortened V by 4 bases and J by 3 bases, and 10 bases separated the two germline ends. In nucleotides, the CDR3 is TGCGCCAGCAGCCCGGACAACGACTACGAGCAGTACTTC. This codes for CASSPDNDYEQYF.

The chain is built from TRBV5-1 and TRBJ1-1; perhaps TRBD1 as D (6 bases). The CDR3 runs 13 residues. Germline CDR1 SGHRS, CDR2 YFSETQ. Trimming left V 4 bases short and J 1 base short, with 8 bases between. The CDR3 DNA sequence: TGCGCCAGCAGCCGGACAGAGAACACTGAAGCTTTCTTT. It codes for CASSRTENTEAFF.

The chain couples TRBV2 to TRBJ1-2; no firm D call. The CDR3 sequence is 12 residues long. CDR1 and CDR2 (germline): SNHLY, FYNNEI. V lost 7 bases and J 6 bases, leaving 12 bases between the germline ends. The CDR3 DNA follows: TGTGCCAGCACCAGGACTGCGAATGGCTACACCTTC. Its protein product is CASTRTANGYTF.

This chain links TRBV19 with TRBJ1-5; a weak D match, TRBD1 (5 bases). With 4 bases removed from V and 6 bases from J, the gap between germline ends came to 13 bases. This CDR3 region has 14 residues. The germline V gene has CDR1 LNHDA and CDR2 SQIVND (reference sequence). The CDR3, as DNA: TGTGCCAGTAGTACCAGGGTAGAACGTCAGCCCCAGCATTTT. Protein product: CASSTRVERQPQHF.

The V call is TRBV30, the J call TRBJ1-3; the D is unclear. CDR3 length: 13 residues. Germline CDR1 reads GTSNPN; CDR2 reads SVGIG (reference sequence). V lost 0 bases to trimming and J lost 4 bases, with 7 bases between them. The DNA of the CDR3 is TGTGCCTGGAGTGTGCTGGGGGGAAACACCATATATTTT. This codes for CAWSVLGGNTIYF.

The V gene is TRBV13, the J gene TRBJ1-1; 7 nucleotides align to TRBD1. Germline CDR1 is PRHDT and CDR2 is FYEKMQ (reference sequence). The CDR3 length is 15 residues. V was clipped by 5 bases and J by 5 bases; unmatched bases: 11. The CDR3 protein is CASSPFDRDGTEAFF. Written as DNA, the CDR3 is TGTGCCAGCAGCCCCTTCGACAGGGACGGAACTGAAGCTTTCTTT.

This clone has only a few counts. This rearrangement joins TRBV5-1 to TRBJ2-7; D might be TRBD2 (5 bases). Trimming left V 5 bases short and J 4 bases short, with 10 bases between. The CDR3 spans 12 residues. Looked up from germline, CDR1 is SGHRS and CDR2 is YFSETQ. The CDR3 coding sequence is TGCGCCAGCAGAGACGAGGGATACGAGCAGTACTTC. It is translated as CASRDEGYEQYF.